The next 9 T cell receptor beta chains were all read from a single sample in a study of T cell responses to AZD1222 COVID-19 vaccine (dated by TCRdb to about 2021). What this sample's time point label stands for: baseline before first vaccination. The protocol used for the library was the immunoSEQ multiplex PCR assay. TCRdb re-hosts the immuneACCESS table, in-frame sequences only. Its copies lack some clones; in the studies checked, an unresolved V gene accounts for under half of them, and the cause for the rest is not known. The sample table shows around 130,000 clones, and 88% are seen once. Clones ranked in the top ten supply under 9.5% of the sample. Sequenced here: peripheral blood, sampled on day 0 of AZD1222 vaccination. Receptors originate from an adult in good health.

The chain has TRBV5-4 and TRBJ2-1, with D tentatively TRBD1 or TRBD2 (5 bases each). The CDR3 has 14 residues. The germline gives CDR1 SGHNT, CDR2 YYREEE (reference sequence). The V and J ends lost 4 bases and 6 bases respectively, with 14 bases between them. CDR3 coding DNA: TGTGCCAGCAGCCACGCAGCAGGGAGCAATGAGCAGTTCTTC. It translates to CASSHAAGSNEQFF.

This clone was seen just once. The J gene is TRBJ1-6, the V gene TRBV6-5, with D unclear. The V end lost 8 bases, the J end lost 7 bases, and 6 bases lay between the germline ends. This CDR3 has 11 amino acids. CDR1 and CDR2 from the germline V gene are MNHEY and SVGAGI. CDR3 amino acids: CASFQNSPLHF. CDR3 coding DNA: TGTGCCAGCTTTCAAAATTCACCCCTCCACTTT.

The chain recombines TRBV5-1 with TRBJ1-6; D is perhaps TRBD1 (5 bases). The CDR3 covers 16 residues. Looked up from germline, CDR1 is SGHRS and CDR2 is YFSETQ. V lost 0 bases to trimming and J lost 10 bases, with 17 bases between them. The CDR3 nucleotides read TGCGCCAGCAGCTTGGGAAAACAGGTCGAAGGCTCACCCCTCCACTTT. The encoded protein is CASSLGKQVEGSPLHF.

The chain joins TRBV5-4 to TRBJ1-4, with TRBD1 identical over 9 bases. The germline V gene has CDR1 SGHNT and CDR2 YYREEE (reference sequence). CDR3 length: 15 residues. Trimming removed 2 bases from V and 7 bases from J; junction bases left unmatched: 6. CDR3 in amino acids: CASSLQGARGEKLFF. The CDR3, as DNA: TGTGCCAGCAGCTTACAGGGGGCGCGGGGTGAAAAACTGTTTTTT.

This clone was counted a few times. The V gene is TRBV7-2, the J gene TRBJ2-1, with D hard to call. Germline values: CDR1 SGHTA, CDR2 FQGNSA. The CDR3 extends over 17 amino acids. The V and J ends lost 0 bases and 3 bases respectively, with 15 bases between them. For the CDR3, the DNA is TGTGCCAGCAGCTTAGCCCCACAAGGATGGAGCTACAATGAGCAGTTCTTC. This encodes CASSLAPQGWSYNEQFF.

This chain connects TRBV19 to TRBJ1-5; D is ambiguous. The germline CDR1 and CDR2 sequences are LNHDA and SQIVND (reference sequence). The length of the CDR3 is 13 residues. Trimming removed 3 bases at V and 9 bases at J, with 12 bases between. In DNA, the CDR3 is TGTGCCAGTAGTATCCCCCTGAAGCCGCCCCAGCATTTT. Translated, it gives CASSIPLKPPQHF.

The gene calls are TRBV28 and TRBJ1-6; TRBD1 aligns across 7 bases. Germline trimming cut 2 bases from V and 4 bases from J; bases unmatched to any gene: 8. The CDR3 totals 17 residues. Per germline, CDR1 MDHEN and CDR2 SYDVKM. The CDR3 protein is CASSLGGRGGYNSPLHF. The CDR3 region has the DNA TGTGCCAGCAGTTTAGGGGGCAGGGGGGGTTATAATTCACCCCTCCACTTT.

The rearrangement links TRBV9 to TRBJ1-1, with 10 positions matching TRBD1. Germline values: CDR1 SGDLS, CDR2 YYNGEE. The CDR3 is 16 amino acids. Trimming took 0 bases from V and 4 from J; bases not matched to a gene: 6. The CDR3 loop reads CASSVATGGKSTEAFF. The CDR3 coding sequence is TGTGCCAGCAGCGTAGCGACAGGGGGCAAGAGCACTGAAGCTTTCTTT.

The genes are TRBV19 and TRBJ2-7; 9 bases are a match to TRBD2. The CDR3 has 16 residues. Germline-derived CDR1 and CDR2 are LNHDA and SQIVND (reference sequence). The V gene end was trimmed by 6 bases and the J gene end by 6 bases; junction bases not matched to a gene: 15. DNA for the CDR3: TGTGCCAGTAGCGCCACATTTAGCGGGAGTAAATCCGAGCAGTACTTC. It yields the protein CASSATFSGSKSEQYF. Combining the CDR3 with reference TRBV19 and TRBJ2-7 gives the whole variable domain DGGITQSPKYLFRKEGQNVTLSCEQNLNHDAMYWYRQDPGQGLRLIYYSQIVNDFQKGDIAEGYSVSREKKESFPLTVTSAQKNPTAFYLCASSATFSGSKSEQYFGPGTRLTVT.